This T cell receptor beta chain was identified in a study of blood T cell repertoires in COVID-19. Sequenced by immunoSEQ multiplex PCR; TCRdb stores in-frame clones only, minus some. In the table there are fewer than 350,000 clones, roughly 88% of which are singletons. This CDR3 contains 14 residues. Germline CDR1 reads LNHNV; CDR2 reads YYDKDF (reference sequence). The trim removed 5 bases at V and 8 bases at J, leaving 8 bases unmatched. The receptor was isolated from a woman in her thirties or forties with acute COVID-19. This rearrangement joins TRBV15 to TRBJ1-2, with 10 bases identical to TRBD1. Sequencing was carried out using PBMCs or T cells enriched from blood (not recorded which). CDR3 sequence reads: CATSPRTGGQGYTF. The DNA for the CDR3 is TGTGCCACCAGCCCCCGGACAGGGGGTCAAGGCTACACCTTC.